The clone carrying this T cell receptor (beta chain) occurred a few times. Whole-blood samples were roughly 2.3 ml of peripheral blood from healthy adult volunteers. A UMI-containing oligonucleotide was joined by 3' ligation to the TCR cDNA template. Input was roughly 1 to 1000 ng of DNase-treated total RNA without cell sorting. There are 14 residues in the CDR3. Germline V gene sequence: CDR1 SGHTA, CDR2 FQGNSA. V was clipped by 5 bases and J by 4 bases; unmatched bases: 7. The entry originates in a study of naive and memory T cell subsets. Reverse transcription of blood and skin TCR RNA was primed at alpha and beta constant regions. TCRdb ran MiXCR on the 5' RACE reads and lists one entry per CDR3 protein. The profile shows over 20,000 distinct CDR3 sequences, roughly 25% of them singletons.

The receptor's source is a female donor in good health. J is TRBJ2-7 and V is TRBV7-2; 8 bases fit TRBD1. CDR3 in amino acids: CASSGRTGPYEQYF. The CDR3 DNA follows: TGTGCCAGCAGCGGTCGGACAGGGCCGTACGAGCAGTACTTC.